This T cell receptor beta chain was recovered during a study of response to subunit inactivated influenza vaccine (dated by TCRdb to between 2018 and 2020). Background for the entire study: Deep quantitative T cell receptor repertoire profiling was used in the study to track responses to a trivalent subunit inactivated influenza vaccine.

Worth noting for this clonotype: Its specific antigen is unknown. Per-base qualities were not stored, and no clone one base away is much larger.

Receptor amplification or capture employed RT-PCR. The data were produced on an Illumina HiSeq 2500. The raw public reads went through TCRdb reprocessing: fastp at Q25, MiXCR clone calling, in-frame beta chains kept. Merged by CDR3 protein, the rows form single entries marked with the most common genes and DNA. In all, the sample holds fewer than 750,000 distinct CDR3 sequences, and 14% of those were seen once. Together, the top ten hold 11% of the sample. CDR1 and CDR2 (SGHDN, FVKESK) derive from the germline V gene. The CDR3 has 19 amino acids, counting the end cysteine and phenylalanine. Of the read, only the CDR3 DNA is kept; its 57 bases are in frame from base 1. Germline trimming amounts to 3 bases on V and 4 bases on J, with 19 as the count of junction bases outside the gene matches. Findings and caveats that apply to the study as a whole: According to the authors, only a limited number of new T cells may be recruited by each seasonal influenza vaccination.

This TCR was recovered from a man aged 50-60 years who received an inactivated influenza vaccine. Donor details come from another sample of the same person, matched by shared clones. The material sequenced was PBMCs from blood, taken about 12 days after vaccination. The chain links TRBV14 with TRBJ2-3, and 7 bases in between align with TRBD1. Read as DNA, the sequence is TGTGCCAGCAGCCACCTCAGCCCGACAGGGCGGATCTGGGCAGATACGCAGTATTTT. This sequence encodes CASSHLSPTGRIWADTQYF.